This T cell receptor beta chain is drawn from a study of blood T cell repertoires in COVID-19. Study background: From the United States, Italy and Spain came samples of acute and convalescent COVID-19. Sample material is recorded as cDNA or gDNA derived from T cells, B-cell-depleted T cells, or PBMCs.

CDR1 and CDR2 (germline): SGDLS, YYNGEE. The V and J ends lost 3 bases and 0 bases, in that order; junction bases with no gene match: 5. This CDR3 is 18 amino acids long. Source study methods: From reference gene primer amplification, estimates of nucleated cell counts were derived. TCRdb's copy holds only in-frame clones and misses some; the assay was immunoSEQ multiplex PCR. V and J calls and clone size are copied from that table; D and trimming were computed from the DNA. The data show under 55,000 clones, approximately 80% seen once. The TCR comes from a man aged 45-60 years with acute or convalescent COVID-19. The rearrangement uses TRBV9 and TRBJ2-5; 16 bases match TRBD2. Sequenced material: peripheral blood. In DNA form, the CDR3 reads TGTGCCAGCAGCGCAGGGACTAGCGGGGGGGAGAACCAAGAGACCCAGTACTTC. Amino acid sequence: CASSAGTSGGENQETQYF.